Reported below is one TCR beta chain. Antigen unknown. Produced via immunoSEQ multiplex PCR; TCRdb's table is partial and in-frame only. The sample yields approximately 72,000 clones, roughly 84% seen once. The data stem from a study of OX40 agonist ivuxolimab in advanced cancers. As for the study in general: Ivuxolimab, an antibody acting as an agonist of OX40 (CD134), was used to treat patients. Age averaged approximately 60 years (range about 23 to 80), and roughly 80% were male. Earlier treatment with anti-PD-1, anti-PD-L1 or anti-CTLA-4 was permitted, and about 40% had received some. The study's findings and limits: There were also nonresponders showing low normalized T-cell clonal expansion.

This CDR3 is 13 amino acids long. Germline V gene sequence: CDR1 MDHEN, CDR2 SYDVKM. The V and J ends lost 5 bases and 9 bases respectively, with 14 bases between them. This material consisted of CD4+ or CD8+ T cells sorted from blood, taken in a trial of the OX40 agonist ivuxolimab. This TCR was sampled from an adult with an advanced solid tumor such as melanoma, head and neck, liver or kidney cancer. V is TRBV28 and J is TRBJ2-1; D is unclear. The CDR3 region has the DNA TGTGCCAGCAGTCCCCCCTCTATAGCTGAGCAGTTCTTC. As protein: CASSPPSIAEQFF.